These T cell receptor beta chains were read from a single sample in a study of blood T cell repertoires in COVID-19. Profiling relied on immunoSEQ multiplex PCR, and the TCRdb table lists in-frame clones only, not all of them. The sample lists under 250,000 clones, about 88% occurring once. The source material was peripheral blood. The source of these receptors is a man over 45 who had recovered from COVID-19. The CDR3 runs from the conserved cysteine through the conserved F or W. The D gene is left open where the match is weak. Only part of the rows carry a size: once, few, many, or a class if the clone is expanded.

j_call | d_call | v_call | clone_size | cdr3_nt | cdr3_aa
TRBJ2-2 | TRBD2 | TRBV5-4 | . | TGTGCCAGCAGCTTGGGACCACTAGCGTCTAACGGGGAGCTGTTTTTT | CASSLGPLASNGELFF
TRBJ2-3 | . | TRBV7-6 | . | TGTGCCAGCAGCTCCCTAGGGGGTCTAGGAGGCACAGATACGCAGTATTTT | CASSSLGGLGGTDTQYF
TRBJ1-2 | . | TRBV10-1 | . | TGCGCCAGCACCCCGACATCCGGCTACACCTTC | CASTPTSGYTF
TRBJ2-7 | . | TRBV2 | . | TGTGCCAGCAGGGTAAGGGCGGGGTCCTCCTACGAGCAGTACTTC | CASRVRAGSSYEQYF
TRBJ1-5 | . | TRBV21-1 | . | TGTGCCAGCAGCAAAAACCGGGACAAAAATCAGCCCCAGCATTTT | CASSKNRDKNQPQHF
TRBJ2-7 | TRBD2 | TRBV6-1 | . | TGTGCCAGCAGTGAGCTACAACTAGCGGGAGAGGGCTACGAGCAGTACTTC | CASSELQLAGEGYEQYF
TRBJ2-7 | . | TRBV7-2 | . | TGTGCCAGCAGCTTTGGAGGGGTTGACTACGAGCAGTACTTC | CASSFGGVDYEQYF
TRBJ2-3 | TRBD2 | TRBV10-2 | . | TGCGCCAGCAGTGACTCTAGCGGGAGGGCCGTAGATACGCAGTATTTT | CASSDSSGRAVDTQYF
TRBJ2-7 | . | TRBV30 | . | TGTGCCTGGAGAAACTATGGAGTCTCCTACGAGCAGTACTTC | CAWRNYGVSYEQYF
TRBJ1-3 | . | TRBV11-2 | many | TGTGCCAGCAGCTCCTACAGGTCTACATTGGGAAACACCATATATTTT | CASSSYRSTLGNTIYF
TRBJ1-2 | TRBD1 | TRBV14 | . | TGTGCCAGCAGCGGCAGGGGGTATGGCTACACCTTC | CASSGRGYGYTF
TRBJ2-1 | TRBD2 | TRBV5-1 | once | TGCGCCAGCAGCGCGGGACTAGCGGGAGTGATCCCCTACAATGAGCAGTTCTTC | CASSAGLAGVIPYNEQFF
TRBJ2-1 | TRBD2 | TRBV30 | . | TGTGCCTGGAGTATGGGACTAGCGGGAGCTTACTACAATGAGCAGTTCTTC | CAWSMGLAGAYYNEQFF
TRBJ1-1 | . | TRBV28 | . | TGTGCCAGCAGTTTCCTCAGGCGGGGAGCTGAAGCTTTCTTT | CASSFLRRGAEAFF
TRBJ2-1 | TRBD2 | TRBV15 | . | TGTGCCACCAGCGGGGGACTAGCGGGAGCGTCTGATGAGCAGTTCTTC | CATSGGLAGASDEQFF
TRBJ2-7 | . | TRBV28 | . | TGTGCCAGCAGTCCCCACGGGATCTTC | CASSPHGIF